This passage covers 30 T cell receptor beta chains from one sample sequenced in a study of blood T cell repertoires in COVID-19. Assay: immunoSEQ multiplex PCR; the TCRdb copy retains only in-frame clones and omits some. The repertoire holds fewer than 180,000 clones, with around 85% as singletons. The sample consisted of peripheral blood. All receptors come from a man aged 65-85 years with acute or convalescent COVID-19.

This chain uses TRBV6-2 or TRBV6-3 with TRBJ2-7, with a tentative D call TRBD2 (6 bases). Germline V lookup: CDR1 MNHEY, CDR2 SVGEGT. CDR3 length equals 12 residues. The V gene lost 5 bases and the J gene lost 3 bases, with 8 bases spanning the gap. The CDR3 reads CASSRLGYEQYF. In DNA, the CDR3 is TGTGCCAGCAGTCGACTAGGCTACGAGCAGTACTTC.

The chain carries TRBV27 and TRBJ2-7, with 12 bases matching TRBD2. Unmatched junction bases numbered 13, after V lost 6 bases and J lost 7 bases. Germline assignment: CDR1 MNHEY and CDR2 SMNVEV (reference sequence). CDR3 length equals 16 residues. CDR3 region: CASSPLGSGLAGEQYF. CDR3 sequence (DNA): TGTGCCAGCAGCCCTCTGGGTTCAGGACTAGCGGGAGAGCAGTACTTC.

The chain combines TRBV7-2 with TRBJ1-2; D is possibly TRBD1 (5 bases). CDR3 size: 15 residues. CDR1 is SGHTA, CDR2 FQGNSA, per germline. V lost 2 bases, J lost 2 bases, and 12 bases lay in between. This chain's CDR3 is CASSLRGNLNYGYTF. DNA for the CDR3: TGTGCCAGCAGCTTACGGGGGAATTTAAACTATGGCTACACCTTC.

This clone was recorded once. The chain couples TRBV7-8 to TRBJ2-1; 7 nucleotides align to TRBD1. The V and J ends lost 4 bases and 4 bases, in that order; junction bases with no gene match: 7. This CDR3 region has 15 residues. CDR1 and CDR2 from the germline V gene are SGHVS and FQNEAQ. The CDR3 here is CASSYGTAPYNEQFF. CDR3 DNA: TGTGCCAGCAGCTACGGGACAGCTCCTTACAATGAGCAGTTCTTC.

The V gene is TRBV5-4, the J gene TRBJ2-3; 9 bases match TRBD2. The CDR3 length is 18 residues. From germline, CDR1 is SGHNT and CDR2 YYREEE (reference sequence). Losses at the gene ends were 0 bases for V and 0 bases for J; bases not matched to a gene: 8. The DNA for the CDR3 is TGTGCCAGCAGCTTGGCCAAACTAGCGGGTCTAAGCACAGATACGCAGTATTTT. Protein sequence: CASSLAKLAGLSTDTQYF.

The rearrangement links TRBV4-1 to TRBJ1-5; D is unclear. The CDR3 covers 14 residues. The V end was cut by 0 bases, the J end by 5 bases, with 8 bases between. Germline V gives CDR1 MGHRA, CDR2 YSYEKL. The CDR3 reads CASSQDHADQPQHF. The DNA of the CDR3 is TGCGCCAGCAGCCAAGACCATGCAGATCAGCCCCAGCATTTT.

The V call is TRBV7-2, the J call TRBJ2-3; 9 bases fit TRBD2. The CDR3 length is 18 residues. The J segment lost 5 bases and the V segment lost 1 base, leaving 13 bases of the junction unmatched. Germline CDR1 and CDR2: SGHTA and FQGNSA. Written as DNA, the CDR3 is TGTGCCAGCAGCTTAGTCCCAGGACTAGCGCTGGGAATAGATACGCAGTATTTT. Amino acids: CASSLVPGLALGIDTQYF. The variable domain in full, completed from reference TRBV7-2 and TRBJ2-3, reads GAGVSQSPSNKVTEKGKDVELRCDPISGHTALYWYRQSLGQGLEFLIYFQGNSAPDKSGLPSDRFSAERTGGSVSTLTIQRTQQEDSAVYLCASSLVPGLALGIDTQYFGPGTRLTVL.

This chain joins TRBV7-2 and TRBJ2-7; 10 nucleotides agree with TRBD2. The V and J ends lost 4 bases and 6 bases, in that order; junction bases with no gene match: 6. Germline V lookup: CDR1 SGHTA, CDR2 FQGNSA. This CDR3 is 14 amino acids long. CDR3 coding DNA: TGTGCCAGCAGCTCAGCGGGAGGGTGGGGCGAGCAGTACTTC. This sequence encodes CASSSAGGWGEQYF.

The genes are TRBV19 and TRBJ1-2; TRBD1 might be the D (5 bases). V lost 5 bases and J 5 bases, leaving 9 bases between the germline ends. This CDR3 is built from 12 residues. From germline, CDR1 is LNHDA and CDR2 SQIVND (reference sequence). The CDR3 spells CASSSQGYGYTF. Here the CDR3 DNA reads TGTGCCAGTAGTTCCCAGGGATATGGCTACACCTTC. Together with reference TRBV19 and TRBJ1-2, the CDR3 gives the full variable domain: DGGITQSPKYLFRKEGQNVTLSCEQNLNHDAMYWYRQDPGQGLRLIYYSQIVNDFQKGDIAEGYSVSREKKESFPLTVTSAQKNPTAFYLCASSSQGYGYTFGSGTRLTVV.

This chain uses TRBV4-2 with TRBJ2-3, with D maybe TRBD1 (5 bases). Trimming cost V 1 base and J 4 bases, with 15 bases left between them. The CDR3 loop spans 16 amino acids. Looked up from germline, CDR1 is LGHNA and CDR2 is YNFKEQ. DNA of the CDR3: TGTGCCAGCAGCCAAGCCGTGGGCAGGGAAGCAGATACGCAGTATTTT. This sequence encodes CASSQAVGREADTQYF.

This chain joins TRBV5-4 and TRBJ2-7; D might be TRBD2 (5 bases). V shed 2 bases and J shed 5 bases, with 11 bases lying between them. The germline gives CDR1 SGHNT, CDR2 YYREEE (reference sequence). This CDR3 region has 13 residues. CDR3 nucleotide sequence: TGTGCCAGCAGCTTCCTCCTAGCACACGAGCAGTACTTC. It translates to CASSFLLAHEQYF.

Written as DNA, the CDR3 is TGTGCCAGTAGTATAGGACTTAACTCCTACGAGCAGTACTTC. Translated: CASSIGLNSYEQYF. This chain uses TRBV19 with TRBJ2-7, with no clear D. Germline-derived CDR1 and CDR2 are LNHDA and SQIVND (reference sequence). The CDR3 length is 14 residues. V dropped 1 base and J dropped 0 bases, with 7 bases sitting between them.

The rearrangement uses TRBV9 and TRBJ2-3, with 7 bases that match TRBD1. Per germline, CDR1 SGDLS and CDR2 YYNGEE. With 3 bases clipped from V and 2 bases from J, the junction kept 6 bases outside the gene matches. The CDR3 is 15 residues long. CDR3 bases: TGTGCCAGCAGCGCTAGGACAGGCAACACAGATACGCAGTATTTT. This gives the protein CASSARTGNTDTQYF.

This chain joins TRBV9 and TRBJ2-7, with 11 nucleotides matching TRBD1. V trimming: 4 bases; J trimming: 3 bases; junction bases outside the gene matches: 3. Germline CDR1 reads SGDLS; CDR2 reads YYNGEE. This CDR3 spans 14 amino acids. The CDR3 is CASSRGTGGYEQYF. CDR3 nucleotides: TGTGCCAGCAGCCGCGGGACAGGGGGCTACGAGCAGTACTTC. The full variable domain, with the rest looked up from reference TRBV9 and TRBJ2-7, is DSGVTQTPKHLITATGQRVTLRCSPRSGDLSVYWYQQSLDQGLQFLIQYYNGEERAKGNILERFSAQQFPDLHSELNLSSLELGDSALYFCASSRGTGGYEQYFGPGTRLTVT.

The gene calls are TRBV19 and TRBJ2-2, with D perhaps TRBD2 (6 bases). V gave up 3 bases and J gave up 0 bases, with 11 bases separating them. From germline, CDR1 is LNHDA and CDR2 SQIVND (reference sequence). The CDR3 contains 16 residues. The CDR3 here is CASSMLGGSNTGELFF. CDR3 bases: TGTGCCAGTAGTATGCTGGGGGGTTCGAACACCGGGGAGCTGTTTTTT.

This sequence joins TRBV3-1 (or the pseudogene TRBV3-2) and TRBJ2-2; tentative D call: TRBD2 (5 bases). This CDR3 region has 16 residues. The V and J ends lost 0 bases and 1 base respectively, with 9 bases between them. Germline V CDR1 and CDR2: LGHDT, YNNKEL (reference sequence). DNA of the CDR3: TGTGCCAGCAGCCAAGATCGCGGAGGGAACACCGGGGAGCTGTTTTTT. Translating it yields CASSQDRGGNTGELFF.

In this sample, this clone turned up a few times. This chain connects TRBV2 to TRBJ2-5; 10 positions match TRBD2. The CDR3 runs 14 residues. Germline values: CDR1 SNHLY, CDR2 FYNNEI. J gave up 1 base and V 6 bases, and 2 bases lay outside the gene matches. The CDR3: CASRSGRGQETQYF. The CDR3, as DNA: TGTGCCAGCAGGAGCGGGAGGGGCCAAGAGACCCAGTACTTC.

This clone was seen a handful of times. This chain uses TRBV6-1 with TRBJ2-7, with D tentatively TRBD1 (6 bases). There are 15 residues in the CDR3. V was clipped by 2 bases and J by 3 bases, with 14 bases between them. The germline CDR1 and CDR2 sequences are MNHNS and SASEGT. The CDR3 DNA sequence: TGTGCCAGCAGTGAACCGGGACACAGAGGCTACGAGCAGTACTTC. Translating gives CASSEPGHRGYEQYF.

This clone was detected a few times. The chain has TRBV29-1 and TRBJ2-5; the D is unclear. Trimming removed 0 bases at V and 10 bases at J, with 6 bases between. CDR1 SQVTM and CDR2 ANQGSEA come from the germline V gene. The CDR3 spans 10 residues. CDR3 sequence reads: CSVEDRYQYF. The CDR3 region has the DNA TGCAGCGTTGAAGATAGATACCAGTACTTC.

V and J are TRBV10-3 and TRBJ2-5; 7 bases match TRBD1. CDR1 is ENHRY, CDR2 SYGVKD, per germline. Trimming removed 3 bases from V and 7 bases from J; junction bases left unmatched: 8. CDR3 length: 14 amino acids. The CDR3 reads CAISDPTGHPTQYF. The CDR3 bases are TGTGCCATCAGTGATCCGACAGGGCACCCGACCCAGTACTTC.

The chain combines TRBV5-4 with TRBJ1-2; no firm D call. Germline-derived CDR1 and CDR2 are SGHNT and YYREEE (reference sequence). The CDR3 runs to 13 residues. Trimming took 1 base from V and 6 from J, leaving 10 bases between them. The CDR3 region has the DNA TGTGCCAGCAGCTTGCCCGGGGAGAATGGCTACACCTTC. Translated, it gives CASSLPGENGYTF.

This clone occurred once. The chain uses TRBV28 and TRBJ2-7; 8 nucleotides line up with TRBD1. The V gene end was trimmed by 10 bases and the J gene end by 5 bases; junction bases not matched to a gene: 10. Germline loops: CDR1 MDHEN, CDR2 SYDVKM. This CDR3 is built from 13 residues. As DNA, the CDR3 is TGTGCCACGATTCGGACAGGGCTCGACGAGCAGTACTTC. Protein sequence: CATIRTGLDEQYF.

V and J are TRBV29-1 and TRBJ1-1; tentative D call: TRBD1 (5 bases). The CDR3 totals 14 residues. The germline V and J ends were trimmed by 5 bases and 0 bases, with 13 bases remaining between them. The germline gives CDR1 SQVTM, CDR2 ANQGSEA. The CDR3: CSVPRGVLNTEAFF. DNA for the CDR3: TGCAGCGTTCCTCGGGGGGTCTTGAACACTGAAGCTTTCTTT.

This sequence joins TRBV6-6 and TRBJ1-4, with TRBD1 matching 7 bases. Germline loops: CDR1 MNHNY, CDR2 SVGAGI (reference sequence). V shed 5 bases, J shed 5 bases, and the junction held 11 bases outside the gene matches. There are 16 residues in the CDR3. The CDR3 region has the DNA TGTGCCAGCAGTAGACAGGGTCATGGGTCCAATGAAAAACTGTTTTTT. Translated: CASSRQGHGSNEKLFF.

The chain recombines TRBV20-1 with TRBJ2-7; D uncertain. This CDR3 has 14 amino acids. Germline CDR1 reads DFQATT; CDR2 reads SNEGSKA (reference sequence). V lost 3 bases and J 2 bases, leaving 14 bases between the germline ends. The CDR3 nucleotides read TGCAGTGCTAGTAATAGTCCAATGGCCTACGAGCAGTACTTC. Protein product: CSASNSPMAYEQYF.

This chain uses TRBV5-1 with TRBJ2-2; possibly TRBD2 for D (5 bases). The germline V gene has CDR1 SGHRS and CDR2 YFSETQ. Trimming shortened V by 0 bases and J by 3 bases, and 6 bases separated the two germline ends. This CDR3 is built from 14 residues. The CDR3 DNA follows: TGCGCCAGCAGCTTGGCTAGCCACACCGGGGAGCTGTTTTTT. Its protein product is CASSLASHTGELFF.

V gene TRBV4-2 combines with J gene TRBJ1-2, with D possibly TRBD1 on 6 matching bases. Germline V gives CDR1 LGHNA, CDR2 YNFKEQ. The length of the CDR3 is 16 residues. With 2 bases removed from V and 0 bases from J, the gap between germline ends came to 13 bases. CDR3 nucleotide sequence: TGTGCCAGCAGCCAAAGACAGGCAGACTCTAACTATGGCTACACCTTC. It codes for CASSQRQADSNYGYTF.

This chain links TRBV12-5 with TRBJ2-7, with 14 positions matching TRBD2. The CDR3 has 16 residues. Trimming removed 5 bases from V and 9 bases from J; junction bases left unmatched: 12. Germline CDR1 LGHNT, CDR2 FRNRAP. The CDR3 region is CASGPTTGLAGVGQYF. CDR3 bases: TGTGCTAGTGGTCCAACCACGGGACTAGCGGGAGTAGGGCAGTACTTC.

This sequence joins TRBV19 and TRBJ2-3; 7 positions agree with TRBD2. Germline assignment: CDR1 LNHDA and CDR2 SQIVND (reference sequence). This CDR3 contains 14 residues. Germline trimming cut 4 bases from V and 4 bases from J; bases unmatched to any gene: 5. This CDR3 reads CASSRSGIADTQYF. For the CDR3, the DNA is TGTGCCAGTAGTAGGAGCGGGATAGCAGATACGCAGTATTTT.

CDR3 residues: CSVGREGDTEAFF. The CDR3 nucleotides are TGCAGCGTCGGCAGGGAAGGGGACACTGAAGCTTTCTTT. The V and J genes are TRBV29-1 and TRBJ1-1; weak D call: TRBD1 (5 bases). CDR1 is SQVTM and CDR2 is ANQGSEA in the germline V gene. The germline V and J ends were trimmed by 6 bases and 3 bases, with 14 bases remaining between them. This CDR3 has 13 residues.